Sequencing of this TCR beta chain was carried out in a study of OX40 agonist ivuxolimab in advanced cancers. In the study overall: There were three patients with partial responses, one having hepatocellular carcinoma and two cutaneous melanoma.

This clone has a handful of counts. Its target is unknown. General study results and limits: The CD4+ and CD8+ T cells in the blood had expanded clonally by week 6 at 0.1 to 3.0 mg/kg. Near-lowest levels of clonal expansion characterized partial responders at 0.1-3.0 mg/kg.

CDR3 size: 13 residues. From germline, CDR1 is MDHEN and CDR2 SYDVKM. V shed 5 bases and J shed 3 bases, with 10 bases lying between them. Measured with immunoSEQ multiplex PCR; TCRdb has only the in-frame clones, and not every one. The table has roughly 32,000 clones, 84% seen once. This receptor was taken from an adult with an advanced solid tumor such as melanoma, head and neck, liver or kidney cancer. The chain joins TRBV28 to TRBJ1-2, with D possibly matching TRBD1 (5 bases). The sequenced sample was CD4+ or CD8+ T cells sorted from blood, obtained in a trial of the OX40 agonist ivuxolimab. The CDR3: CASSPPGDYGYTF. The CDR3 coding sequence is TGTGCCAGCAGTCCCCCGGGGGACTATGGCTACACCTTC.